This TCR beta chain was found in a study of Tregs in tolerant kidney transplant recipients. The CDR3 loop spans 13 amino acids. Germline loops: CDR1 SGHRS, CDR2 YFSETQ. V lost 5 bases and J lost 10, with 13 bases in between. A note on this clone: Its antigen is not known.

Study-wide points: The most relevant donor-specific Treg TCRbeta repertoire apparently came from expansion with activated donor B cells. The small number of patients limits these findings pending further validation. Biological reproducibility was not directly addressed in this study.

The protocol was immunoSEQ multiplex PCR, while the TCRdb copy is restricted to in-frame clones and leaves out a portion. This table has under 300,000 clones, roughly four fifths appearing once. Thawed PBMCs were FACS-sorted into unstimulated CD4+CD25+CD127- regulatory T cells, CD4+CD25- non-regulatory cells, CD4 and CD8 cells. The TCR comes from a human donor in good health. Material: CD4+ T cells from blood. V and J are TRBV5-1 and TRBJ1-6; no firm D call. In nucleotides, the CDR3 is TGCGCCAGCAGTCCGGACCTCACATCACCCCTCCACTTT. It translates to CASSPDLTSPLHF.